The TCR beta chain described here comes from a study of early stage breast cancer tumors. Study-wide findings and caveats: Chain pairing and CD4, CD8 or FOXP3 expression were not captured.

Using immunoSEQ multiplex PCR, the repertoire was profiled, and TCRdb retains in-frame clones only, with some absent. In the table there are tens of thousands of clones, under 95% of which are singletons. This clone has only one observation. Its antigen remains unidentified. There are 15 residues in the CDR3. In germline, CDR1 is MNHEY, CDR2 SVGAGI. V lost 6 bases and J lost 3, with 15 bases in between. V usage is TRBV6-5 and J usage is TRBJ2-1; weak D call: TRBD2 (6 bases). The origin of this receptor is a person between 65 and 79 years old with breast cancer. Sequenced material: blood. As DNA, the CDR3 is TGTGCCAGCAGCCTCGGGGCGGGGTTCTACAATGAGCAGTTCTTC. It is translated as CASSLGAGFYNEQFF.